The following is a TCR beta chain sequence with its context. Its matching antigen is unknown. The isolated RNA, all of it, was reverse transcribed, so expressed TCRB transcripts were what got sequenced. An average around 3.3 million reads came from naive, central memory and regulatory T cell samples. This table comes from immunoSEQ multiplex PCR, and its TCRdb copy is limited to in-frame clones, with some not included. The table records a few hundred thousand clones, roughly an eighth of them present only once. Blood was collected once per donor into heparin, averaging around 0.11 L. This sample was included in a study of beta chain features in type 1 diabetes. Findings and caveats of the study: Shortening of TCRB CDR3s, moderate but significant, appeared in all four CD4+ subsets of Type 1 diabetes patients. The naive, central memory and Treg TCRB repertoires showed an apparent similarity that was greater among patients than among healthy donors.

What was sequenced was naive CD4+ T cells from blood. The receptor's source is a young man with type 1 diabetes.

The CDR3 is CAIGREGSDEQFF. The CDR3 DNA is TGTGCCATCGGGCGGGAGGGTTCGGATGAGCAGTTCTTC. The rearrangement joins TRBV10-3 to TRBJ2-1; 9 positions match TRBD2. The CDR3 spans 13 residues. The germline CDR1 and CDR2 sequences are ENHRY and SYGVKD. V dropped 8 bases and J dropped 8; count of bases not matched to a gene: 7.